This T cell receptor (beta chain) emerged from a study of T cell clones after liver transplantation. From germline, CDR1 is LNHDA and CDR2 SQIVND (reference sequence). This CDR3 has 14 amino acids. V gave up 7 bases and J gave up 0 bases, with 9 bases separating them. TCRdb's table, derived via immunoSEQ multiplex PCR, lists solely in-frame clones and lacks some. The table has more than 65,000 clones, approximately 80% seen once. Thawed unstimulated PBMCs were FACS-sorted by CD3, CD4 and CD8 into two populations. The sample in question was CD4+ T cells from blood, obtained 12 months after liver transplant. The rearrangement uses TRBV19 and TRBJ2-2; D unresolved. This receptor was obtained from a human patient who received a liver transplant. Some T cells may have come from the graft donor. DNA of the CDR3: TGTGCCAGTACGGCAACTGCGAACACCGGGGAGCTGTTTTTT. Its translation: CASTATANTGELFF.